A single TCR beta chain is shown here with its context. TCRdb's table, derived via immunoSEQ multiplex PCR, lists solely in-frame clones and lacks some. Among 270,000 or so clones listed, roughly 90% were seen once. Germline V gene lookup returns CDR1 SGHDT and CDR2 YYEEEE. V lost 1 base, J lost 3 bases, and 7 bases stayed unmatched. This CDR3 has 16 residues. The data stem from a study of blood T cell repertoires in COVID-19. About the research overall: Samples came from the United States, Italy and Spain, spanning acute and convalescent COVID-19. In each case, the material was cDNA or gDNA derived from T cells, B-cell-depleted T cells, or PBMCs.

The TCR originated in a woman under 40 with active or convalescent COVID-19. The sample comprised peripheral blood. This rearrangement joins TRBV5-6 to TRBJ1-3, with TRBD1 matching over 7 bases. DNA of the CDR3: TGTGCCAGCAGCTTGAGAACAGGGGCTGGTGGAAACACCATATATTTT. Protein: CASSLRTGAGGNTIYF.